This T cell receptor (beta chain) derives from a study of blood T cell repertoires in COVID-19. This table comes from immunoSEQ multiplex PCR, and its TCRdb copy is limited to in-frame clones, with some not included. In the table there are a few hundred thousand clones, 85% of which are singletons. The CDR3 contains 15 residues. V dropped 6 bases and J dropped 0 bases, with 15 bases sitting between them. Germline loops: CDR1 MNHEY, CDR2 SVGEGT. The chain uses TRBV6-2 or TRBV6-3 and TRBJ2-7; D is possibly TRBD2 (5 bases). The sample consisted of PBMCs or T cells enriched from blood (not recorded which). The clonotype originates from a woman aged 45-59 years who had recovered from COVID-19. CDR3 DNA sequence: TGTGCCAGCAGCCTGTCCCTAGCAGCCTCCTACGAGCAGTACTTC. Amino acid sequence: CASSLSLAASYEQYF.